A selection of T cell receptor beta chains follows, all from one sample in a study of beta chain features in type 1 diabetes. The method was immunoSEQ multiplex PCR; TCRdb's version includes in-frame clones alone and lacks a portion of them. The sample includes approximately 170,000 clones, less than 9.5% of them seen just once. Sequenced material: central memory CD4+ T cells from blood. These receptors all come from a woman aged 18-35 years in good health. Each CDR3 is given with its conserved first and last residue. A D gene is named only where the DNA matches it firmly. Size is stated for part of the rows, as once, few or many counts, or as a class when the clone is expanded.

clone_size: few
d_call: TRBD1
j_call: TRBJ2-7
v_call: TRBV6-5
cdr3_aa: CASSHRDREVGVQYF
cdr3_nt: TGTGCCAGCAGTCACCGGGACAGGGAAGTAGGGGTGCAGTACTTC

clone_size: few
d_call: .
j_call: TRBJ2-5
v_call: TRBV5-4
cdr3_aa: CASSPPSDQETQYF
cdr3_nt: TGTGCCAGCAGTCCACCGTCGGACCAAGAGACCCAGTACTTC

clone_size: few
d_call: .
j_call: TRBJ1-3
v_call: TRBV23-1
cdr3_aa: CASSPLDSFSGNTIYF
cdr3_nt: TGCGCCAGCAGTCCCCTAGACAGCTTCTCTGGAAACACCATATATTTT

clone_size: .
d_call: .
j_call: TRBJ1-3
v_call: TRBV5-1
cdr3_aa: CASSLAEGNTIYF
cdr3_nt: TGCGCCAGCAGCTTGGCCGAGGGAAACACCATATATTTT

clone_size: .
d_call: .
j_call: TRBJ2-3
v_call: TRBV7-2
cdr3_aa: CASSLASRTDTQYF
cdr3_nt: TGTGCCAGCAGCTTAGCGAGCCGAACAGATACGCAGTATTTT

clone_size: .
d_call: .
j_call: TRBJ2-3
v_call: TRBV4-3
cdr3_aa: CASSQIQQGGPSTDTQYF
cdr3_nt: TGCGCCAGCAGCCAAATACAACAGGGTGGACCTAGCACAGATACGCAGTATTTT

clone_size: .
d_call: TRBD1
j_call: TRBJ1-1
v_call: TRBV11-1
cdr3_aa: CASSRAGQGYTEAFF
cdr3_nt: TGTGCCAGCAGCCGTGCGGGACAGGGGTACACTGAAGCTTTCTTT

clone_size: few
d_call: .
j_call: TRBJ2-3
v_call: TRBV4-2
cdr3_aa: CASSQGFAGSSTDTQYF
cdr3_nt: TGTGCCAGCAGCCAAGGATTTGCCGGGTCTAGCACAGATACGCAGTATTTT

clone_size: few
d_call: .
j_call: TRBJ2-3
v_call: TRBV7-2
cdr3_aa: CASSPYLETDTQYF
cdr3_nt: TGTGCCAGCAGTCCCTATTTGGAGACAGATACGCAGTATTTT

clone_size: .
d_call: .
j_call: TRBJ2-7
v_call: TRBV18
cdr3_aa: CASSPGHGNYEQYF
cdr3_nt: TGTGCCAGCTCACCGGGACACGGAAACTACGAGCAGTACTTC

clone_size: .
d_call: TRBD1
j_call: TRBJ1-2
v_call: TRBV4-3
cdr3_aa: CASSQDRGHGYTF
cdr3_nt: TGCGCCAGCAGCCAGGACAGGGGGCATGGCTACACCTTC

clone_size: .
d_call: .
j_call: TRBJ1-5
v_call: TRBV27
cdr3_aa: CASSLYQGWGQPQHF
cdr3_nt: TGTGCCAGCAGTTTATACCAGGGTTGGGGTCAGCCCCAGCATTTT

clone_size: few
d_call: TRBD1
j_call: TRBJ1-1
v_call: TRBV5-1
cdr3_aa: CASSLRDRGTEAFF
cdr3_nt: TGCGCCAGCAGCCTGCGGGACAGAGGCACTGAAGCTTTCTTT

clone_size: .
d_call: .
j_call: TRBJ2-1
v_call: TRBV11-2
cdr3_aa: CASTSTTSYNEQFF
cdr3_nt: TGTGCCAGCACTAGCACAACCTCCTACAATGAGCAGTTCTTC

clone_size: .
d_call: .
j_call: TRBJ1-1
v_call: TRBV29-1
cdr3_aa: CSVVIQGTTEAFF
cdr3_nt: TGCAGCGTCGTCATACAGGGCACCACTGAAGCTTTCTTT

clone_size: .
d_call: .
j_call: TRBJ2-5
v_call: TRBV7-2
cdr3_aa: CASSWLARETQYF
cdr3_nt: TGTGCCAGCAGCTGGCTAGCTCGGGAGACCCAGTACTTC